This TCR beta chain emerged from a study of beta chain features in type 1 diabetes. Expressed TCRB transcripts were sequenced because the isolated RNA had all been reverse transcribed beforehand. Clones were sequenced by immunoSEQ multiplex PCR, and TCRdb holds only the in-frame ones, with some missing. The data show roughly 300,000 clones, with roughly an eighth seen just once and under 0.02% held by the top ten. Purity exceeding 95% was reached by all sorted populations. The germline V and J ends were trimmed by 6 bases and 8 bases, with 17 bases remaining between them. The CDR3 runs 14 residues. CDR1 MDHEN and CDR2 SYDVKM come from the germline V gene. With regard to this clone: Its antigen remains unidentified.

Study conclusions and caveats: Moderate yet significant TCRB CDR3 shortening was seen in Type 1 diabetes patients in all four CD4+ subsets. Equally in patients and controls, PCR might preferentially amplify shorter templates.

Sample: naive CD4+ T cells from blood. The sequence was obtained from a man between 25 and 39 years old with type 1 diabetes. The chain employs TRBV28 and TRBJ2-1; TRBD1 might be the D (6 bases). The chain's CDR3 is CASSGTPFADEQFF. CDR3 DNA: TGTGCCAGCAGCGGGACACCCTTTGCGGATGAGCAGTTCTTC.